The 29 T cell receptor beta chains below come from one sample, sequenced in a study of CD8 T cells in Susac syndrome. Random hexamers were used to reverse transcribe an amount of about 0.45 to 1 ug RNA. MiXCR was run by TCRdb on the immunoSEQ multiplex PCR reads, yielding one entry per CDR3 protein. The data show around 150,000 distinct CDR3 sequences, with 85% to 95% seen just once and 0.14% held by the top ten. The sequencing input was CD4+ T cells from PBMCs. Receptor source: a human donor with Susac syndrome.

This chain joins TRBV20-1 and TRBJ2-7; 7 nucleotides agree with TRBD1. Looked up from germline, CDR1 is DFQATT and CDR2 is SNEGSKA (reference sequence). This CDR3 region has 14 residues. After removal of 6 bases from V and 1 base from J, the junction contained 9 bases not matched to a gene. Here the CDR3 reads CSAPRQGRSYEQYF. For the CDR3, the DNA is TGCAGTGCACCGAGACAGGGTCGATCCTACGAGCAGTACTTC.

This chain links TRBV7-2 with TRBJ2-7, with 9 bases matching TRBD1. This CDR3 has 15 amino acids. Germline trimming cut 8 bases from V and 5 bases from J; bases unmatched to any gene: 13. Germline V CDR1 and CDR2: SGHTA, FQGNSA. The CDR3 protein is CASQSWTGVRDEQYF. Here the CDR3 DNA reads TGTGCCAGCCAATCCTGGACAGGGGTCAGAGACGAGCAGTACTTC.

This clonotype was counted a single time. The V and J genes are TRBV20-1 and TRBJ2-7, with 10 nucleotides matching TRBD1. The germline V gene encodes CDR1 DFQATT and CDR2 SNEGSKA (reference sequence). The CDR3 runs 13 residues. J gave up 6 bases and V 2 bases, and 4 bases lay outside the gene matches. CDR3 in amino acids: CSARRDRGGEQYF. For the CDR3, the DNA is TGCAGTGCTAGACGGGACAGGGGCGGCGAGCAGTACTTC.

The chain links TRBV29-1 to TRBJ2-5; 13 bases agree with TRBD2. The V gene's germline CDR1 is SQVTM and CDR2 ANQGSEA. The CDR3 is made up of 14 amino acids. Trimming cost V 4 bases and J 5 bases; bases outside gene matches: 4. This chain's CDR3 is CSVGGLAGQETQYF. CDR3 DNA sequence: TGCAGCGTTGGGGGACTAGCGGGACAGGAGACCCAGTACTTC.

V gene TRBV20-1 combines with J gene TRBJ2-4; possible D gene TRBD2, 6 bases. The CDR3 length is 16 residues. Per germline, CDR1 DFQATT and CDR2 SNEGSKA (reference sequence). V was cut by 0 bases and J by 0 bases, with 12 bases left in between. CDR3 nucleotides: TGCAGTGCTAGAGATTTTCGAGCGGGAGCCAAAAACATTCAGTACTTC. Its translation: CSARDFRAGAKNIQYF.

The chain is built from TRBV20-1 and TRBJ1-2; a weak D match, TRBD1 (6 bases). Germline CDR1 reads DFQATT; CDR2 reads SNEGSKA (reference sequence). The CDR3 is 14 amino acids. The germline V and J ends were trimmed by 4 bases and 3 bases, with 15 bases remaining between them. CDR3 loop: CSAIIQGLDYGYTF. The CDR3 DNA is TGCAGTGCTATAATACAGGGATTGGACTATGGCTACACCTTC.

The chain couples TRBV29-1 to TRBJ2-1; 11 bases agree with TRBD2. The V gene's germline CDR1 is SQVTM and CDR2 ANQGSEA. The trim removed 7 bases at V and 6 bases at J, leaving 8 bases unmatched. The CDR3 is 14 residues long. CDR3 sequence: CSAAIAGGPNEQFF. The CDR3 nucleotides read TGCAGCGCGGCCATAGCGGGAGGGCCCAATGAGCAGTTCTTC.

This clonotype was found once. This rearrangement joins TRBV20-1 to TRBJ1-2; TRBD1 matches at 10 bases. CDR3 size: 15 residues. Germline CDR1 is DFQATT and CDR2 is SNEGSKA (reference sequence). The V and J ends lost 6 bases and 6 bases, in that order; junction bases with no gene match: 13. CDR3 in amino acids: CSAPHAGTGENGYTF. The DNA of the CDR3 is TGCAGTGCCCCCCACGCCGGGACAGGGGAAAATGGCTACACCTTC.

The J gene is TRBJ2-1, the V gene TRBV5-1; no reliable D call. Between the trimmed V and J ends, which lost 1 base and 8 bases, there was a span of 13 bases. Germline V gives CDR1 SGHRS, CDR2 YFSETQ. The CDR3 is made up of 14 amino acids. The chain's CDR3 is CASSLLGNRDEQFF. The DNA for the CDR3 is TGCGCCAGCAGCTTGCTAGGGAATCGCGATGAGCAGTTCTTC. Together with reference TRBV5-1 and TRBJ2-1, the CDR3 gives the full variable domain: KAGVTQTPRYLIKTRGQQVTLSCSPISGHRSVSWYQQTPGQGLQFLFEYFSETQRNKGNFPGRFSGRQFSNSRSEMNVSTLELGDSALYLCASSLLGNRDEQFFGPGTRLTVL.

CDR3 region: CASSQDLTSNQFF. In nucleotides, the CDR3 is TGTGCCAGCAGCCAAGATCTAACTAGCAATCAGTTCTTC. The V gene is TRBV3-1, the J gene TRBJ2-1; TRBD2 might be the D (6 bases). Trimming shortened V by 0 bases and J by 13 bases, and 13 bases separated the two germline ends. This CDR3 is built from 13 residues. Looked up from germline, CDR1 is LGHDT and CDR2 is YNNKEL (reference sequence).

For the CDR3, the DNA is TGTGCCAGCAGTTTAAGTAACAGGGGTCGTTCACCCCTCCACTTT. Translation gives CASSLSNRGRSPLHF. The chain couples TRBV12-3 or TRBV12-4 to TRBJ1-6, with 7 bases fitting TRBD1. CDR3 length: 15 residues. Trimming removed 2 bases from V and 9 bases from J; junction bases left unmatched: 7.

This chain connects TRBV20-1 to TRBJ2-1, with 7 positions matching TRBD2. The J segment lost 8 bases and the V segment lost 3 bases, leaving 13 bases of the junction unmatched. The CDR3 length is 15 residues. CDR1 DFQATT and CDR2 SNEGSKA come from the germline V gene (reference sequence). This CDR3 reads CSASGGGIGIDEQFF. The CDR3 DNA reads TGCAGTGCTAGCGGGGGAGGGATTGGTATCGATGAGCAGTTCTTC.

The chain is built from TRBV12-5 and TRBJ1-1; D remains unclear. Looked up from germline, CDR1 is LGHNT and CDR2 is FRNRAP. V was shortened by 5 bases and J by 5 bases, with 9 bases between the two germline ends. The CDR3 sequence is 12 residues long. In DNA form, the CDR3 reads TGTGCTAGTGGTAACCCCGGAACTGAAGCTTTCTTT. This gives the protein CASGNPGTEAFF.

CDR3 DNA sequence: TGTGCCAGCAGGGGATACTATGGCTACACCTTC. Translated: CASRGYYGYTF. The chain uses TRBV6-1 and TRBJ1-2; unclear D gene. The CDR3 loop spans 11 amino acids. In germline, CDR1 is MNHNS, CDR2 SASEGT. V was trimmed by 6 bases and J by 3 bases, leaving 5 bases between them.

The chain joins TRBV10-3 to TRBJ2-7; D assignment may be TRBD1 or TRBD2 (5 bases each). Germline assignment: CDR1 ENHRY and CDR2 SYGVKD. The CDR3 contains 13 residues. V dropped 4 bases and J dropped 2 bases, with 9 bases sitting between them. The CDR3 spells CAISARGPYEQYF. Here the CDR3 DNA reads TGTGCCATCAGTGCTCGGGGACCCTACGAGCAGTACTTC.

This clonotype was recorded only once. Here the CDR3 DNA reads TGTGCCAGCAGTTTGATAGCGTACGAGACCCAGTACTTC. It encodes CASSLIAYETQYF. This rearrangement joins TRBV12-3 or TRBV12-4 to TRBJ2-5; D may be TRBD2 (5 bases). The CDR3 has 13 residues. V was shortened by 3 bases and J by 5 bases, with 10 bases between the two germline ends.

The rearrangement uses TRBV7-8 and TRBJ2-5, with 8 positions matching TRBD2. J gave up 5 bases and V 3 bases, and 8 bases lay outside the gene matches. Germline-derived CDR1 and CDR2 are SGHVS and FQNEAQ. This CDR3 is built from 15 residues. The CDR3 coding sequence is TGTGCCAGCAGCTTTTTCGTGGCGGGAGGCGAGACCCAGTACTTC. This sequence encodes CASSFFVAGGETQYF.

The CDR3 DNA sequence: TGTGCCAGCAATAGACAGGGGAACACCGGGGAGCTGTTTTTT. Its protein is CASNRQGNTGELFF. The chain carries TRBV2 and TRBJ2-2; 7 bases map to TRBD1. The V and J ends lost 7 bases and 1 base, in that order; junction bases with no gene match: 3. The CDR3 has 14 residues. Germline V gene data show CDR1 as SNHLY and CDR2 as FYNNEI. The full variable domain, with the rest looked up from reference TRBV2 and TRBJ2-2, is EPEVTQTPSHQVTQMGQEVILRCVPISNHLYFYWYRQILGQKVEFLVSFYNNEISEKSEIFDDQFSVERPDGSNFTLKIRSTKLEDSAMYFCASNRQGNTGELFFGEGSRLTVL.

The chain combines TRBV7-2 with TRBJ1-5; D unclear. This CDR3 contains 12 residues. Germline V lookup: CDR1 SGHTA, CDR2 FQGNSA. Trimming cost V 2 bases and J 5 bases, with 4 bases left between them. The CDR3 region has the DNA TGTGCCAGCAGCTTATACGATCAGCCCCAGCATTTT. This codes for CASSLYDQPQHF.

The chain combines TRBV7-9 with TRBJ2-7; D is undetermined. The CDR3 totals 14 residues. The V and J ends lost 0 bases and 9 bases respectively, with 15 bases between them. In germline, CDR1 is SEHNR, CDR2 FQNEAQ (reference sequence). The CDR3 DNA reads as TGTGCCAGCAGCTTAGCCCCAACGTACGGCGGGCAGTACTTC. Residues: CASSLAPTYGGQYF.

This clonotype was found once. The gene calls are TRBV25-1 and TRBJ2-5, with D uncertain. The CDR3 runs to 15 residues. Per germline, CDR1 MGHDK and CDR2 SYGVNS. Trimming took 6 bases from V and 5 from J, leaving 19 bases between them. The CDR3 spells CASRSANGVGETQYF. The CDR3 DNA sequence: TGTGCCAGCAGGAGTGCCAATGGAGTGGGGGAGACCCAGTACTTC.

The chain uses TRBV29-1 and TRBJ2-1; unclear D gene. Germline V CDR1 and CDR2: SQVTM, ANQGSEA. CDR3 length equals 13 residues. V lost 7 bases, J lost 3 bases, and 13 bases lay in between. CDR3 amino acids: CSASDGRYNEQFF. CDR3 sequence (DNA): TGCAGCGCCTCAGACGGGCGCTACAATGAGCAGTTCTTC.

V and J are TRBV5-4 and TRBJ2-7, with TRBD1 matching over 8 bases. Germline CDR1 is SGHNT and CDR2 is YYREEE (reference sequence). Unmatched junction bases numbered 7, after V lost 4 bases and J lost 4 bases. This CDR3 is built from 14 residues. The CDR3 DNA sequence: TGTGCCAGCAGCGTCCCGGGACAGGAATACGAGCAGTACTTC. Its protein is CASSVPGQEYEQYF.

The genes are TRBV4-2 and TRBJ2-6; D is possibly TRBD2 (7 bases). Germline CDR1 LGHNA, CDR2 YNFKEQ. CDR3 size: 19 residues. Trimming cost V 0 bases and J 0 bases, with 15 bases left between them. The CDR3 spells CASSQDRGGYDSGANVLTF. In nucleotides, the CDR3 is TGTGCCAGCAGCCAAGATAGGGGGGGCTACGACTCTGGGGCCAACGTCCTGACTTTC.

The chain employs TRBV7-8 and TRBJ1-5; D is perhaps TRBD1 (5 bases). This CDR3 has 14 residues. Looked up from germline, CDR1 is SGHVS and CDR2 is FQNEAQ. Trimming removed 5 bases at V and 7 bases at J, with 15 bases between. CDR3 DNA: TGTGCCAGCAGCACCTCAGGGTCGTGGCAGCCCCAGCATTTT. Amino acid sequence: CASSTSGSWQPQHF.

This clonotype was detected once. V gene TRBV5-6 combines with J gene TRBJ1-1, with D possibly matching TRBD1 (6 bases). CDR1 SGHDT and CDR2 YYEEEE come from the germline V gene. The CDR3 length is 14 residues. The V end lost 5 bases, the J end lost 4 bases, and 15 bases lay between the germline ends. CDR3 in DNA: TGTGCCAGCAGTTCCTCTGGGGGGCCCACTGAAGCTTTCTTT. Its translation is CASSSSGGPTEAFF.

V gene TRBV3-1 combines with J gene TRBJ2-1; 8 bases align to TRBD2. With V trimmed by 3 bases and J by 5 bases, 15 bases remained unmatched. The CDR3 has 18 residues. Germline V gene data show CDR1 as LGHDT and CDR2 as YNNKEL (reference sequence). The DNA for the CDR3 is TGTGCCAGCAGCCACCCGCTCTCGGGGGGGCTAGCTCACAATGAGCAGTTCTTC. As protein: CASSHPLSGGLAHNEQFF.

The chain is built from TRBV29-1 and TRBJ1-1, with D perhaps matching TRBD1 (5 bases). The V end lost 0 bases, the J end lost 4 bases, and 12 bases lay between the germline ends. The CDR3 is 14 residues long. The V gene's germline CDR1 is SQVTM and CDR2 ANQGSEA. CDR3 nucleotides: TGCAGCGTTGAAGAATCGGGGCAGCTCACTGAAGCTTTCTTT. This gives the protein CSVEESGQLTEAFF.

The rearrangement uses TRBV29-1 and TRBJ1-5; D gene unclear. V was cut by 6 bases and J by 1 base, with 7 bases left in between. This CDR3 comprises 12 residues. Germline V gives CDR1 SQVTM, CDR2 ANQGSEA. CDR3 amino acids: CSVAKSNQPQHF. Written as DNA, the CDR3 is TGCAGCGTCGCAAAGAGCAATCAGCCCCAGCATTTT. The whole variable domain, remainder taken from reference TRBV29-1 and TRBJ1-5, is SAVISQKPSRDICQRGTSLTIQCQVDSQVTMMFWYRQQPGQSLTLIATANQGSEATYESGFVIDKFPISRPNLTFSTLTVSNMSPEDSSIYLCSVAKSNQPQHFGDGTRLSIL.